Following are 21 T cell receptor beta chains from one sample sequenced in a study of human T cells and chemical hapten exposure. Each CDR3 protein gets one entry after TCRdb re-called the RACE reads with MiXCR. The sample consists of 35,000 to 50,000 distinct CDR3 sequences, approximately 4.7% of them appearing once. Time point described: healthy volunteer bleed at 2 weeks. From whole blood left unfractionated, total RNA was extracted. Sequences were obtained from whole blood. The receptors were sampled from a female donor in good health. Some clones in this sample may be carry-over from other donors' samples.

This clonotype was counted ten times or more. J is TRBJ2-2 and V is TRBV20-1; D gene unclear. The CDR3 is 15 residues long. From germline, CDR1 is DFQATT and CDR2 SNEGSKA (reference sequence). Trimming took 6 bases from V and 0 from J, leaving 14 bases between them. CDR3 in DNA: TGCAGTGCGGAACCTTACAAGGCGAACACCGGGGAGCTGTTTTTT. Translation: CSAEPYKANTGELFF.

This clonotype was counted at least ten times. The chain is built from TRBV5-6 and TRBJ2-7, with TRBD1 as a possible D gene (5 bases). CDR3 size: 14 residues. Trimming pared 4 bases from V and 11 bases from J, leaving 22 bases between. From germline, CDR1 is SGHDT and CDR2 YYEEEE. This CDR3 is CASSRNVEGVGEYF. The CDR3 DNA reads TGTGCCAGCAGCCGGAACGTGGAAGGGGTTGGGGAGTACTTC.

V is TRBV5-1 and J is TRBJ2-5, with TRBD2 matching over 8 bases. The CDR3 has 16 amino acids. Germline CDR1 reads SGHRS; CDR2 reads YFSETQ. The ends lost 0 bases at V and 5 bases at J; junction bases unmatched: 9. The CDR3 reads CASSLARPSGGETQYF. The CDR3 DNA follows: TGCGCCAGCAGCTTGGCCCGGCCTTCGGGAGGGGAGACCCAGTACTTC.

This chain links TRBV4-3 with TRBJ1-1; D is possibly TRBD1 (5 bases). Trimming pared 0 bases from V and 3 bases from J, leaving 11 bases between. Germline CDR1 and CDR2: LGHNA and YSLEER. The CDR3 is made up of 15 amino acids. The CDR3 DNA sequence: TGCGCCAGCAGCCAAGATCAGGACAAAGACACTGAAGCTTTCTTT. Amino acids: CASSQDQDKDTEAFF.

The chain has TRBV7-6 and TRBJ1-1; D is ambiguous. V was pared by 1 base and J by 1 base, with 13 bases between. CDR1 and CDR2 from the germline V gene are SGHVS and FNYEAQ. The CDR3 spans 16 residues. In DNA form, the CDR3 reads TGTGCCAGCAGCTTAGACTCCGCACCGGGGAACACTGAAGCTTTCTTT. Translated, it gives CASSLDSAPGNTEAFF.

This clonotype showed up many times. The CDR3 protein is CASSSPGTGVGLGYTF. The CDR3 DNA reads TGTGCCAGCAGTAGTCCCGGGACAGGGGTAGGGCTGGGCTACACCTTC. The rearrangement links TRBV28 to TRBJ1-2, with 10 nucleotides matching TRBD1. Germline V gene data show CDR1 as MDHEN and CDR2 as SYDVKM. CDR3 size: 16 residues. V shed 5 bases, J shed 8 bases, and the junction held 14 bases outside the gene matches.

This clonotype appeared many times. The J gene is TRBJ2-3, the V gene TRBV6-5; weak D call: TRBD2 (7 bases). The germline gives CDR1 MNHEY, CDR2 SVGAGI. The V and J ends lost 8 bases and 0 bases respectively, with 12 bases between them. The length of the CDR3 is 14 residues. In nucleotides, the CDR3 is TGTGCCAGCGGGGGGGCCGGTAGCACAGATACGCAGTATTTT. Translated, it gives CASGGAGSTDTQYF.

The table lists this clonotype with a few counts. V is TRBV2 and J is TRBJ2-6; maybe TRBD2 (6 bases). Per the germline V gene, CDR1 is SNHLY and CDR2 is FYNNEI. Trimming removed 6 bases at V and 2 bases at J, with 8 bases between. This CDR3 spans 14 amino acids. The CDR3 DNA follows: TGTGCCAGCAGAGGAGGGGCTGGGGCCAACGTCCTGACTTTC. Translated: CASRGGAGANVLTF.

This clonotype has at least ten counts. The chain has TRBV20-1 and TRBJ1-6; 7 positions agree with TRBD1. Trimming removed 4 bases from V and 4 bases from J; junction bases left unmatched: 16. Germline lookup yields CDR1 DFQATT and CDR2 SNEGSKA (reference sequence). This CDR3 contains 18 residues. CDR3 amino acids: CSATPGQTPFVYNSPLHF. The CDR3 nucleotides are TGCAGTGCTACTCCGGGACAGACACCCTTCGTTTATAATTCACCCCTCCACTTT.

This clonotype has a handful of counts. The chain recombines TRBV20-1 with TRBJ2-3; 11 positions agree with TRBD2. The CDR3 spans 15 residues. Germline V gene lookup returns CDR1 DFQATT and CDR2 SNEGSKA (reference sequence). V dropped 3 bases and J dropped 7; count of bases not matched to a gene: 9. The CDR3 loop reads CSASSLAGGLYTQYF. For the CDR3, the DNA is TGCAGTGCTAGTAGCTTAGCGGGGGGGCTATATACGCAGTATTTT.

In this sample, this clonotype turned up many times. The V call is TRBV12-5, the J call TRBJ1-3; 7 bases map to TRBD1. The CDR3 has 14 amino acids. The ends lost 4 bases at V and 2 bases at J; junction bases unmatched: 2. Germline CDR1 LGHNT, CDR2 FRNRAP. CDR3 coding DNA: TGTGCTAGTGGTTCAACAGGGGCTGGAAACACCATATATTTT. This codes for CASGSTGAGNTIYF.

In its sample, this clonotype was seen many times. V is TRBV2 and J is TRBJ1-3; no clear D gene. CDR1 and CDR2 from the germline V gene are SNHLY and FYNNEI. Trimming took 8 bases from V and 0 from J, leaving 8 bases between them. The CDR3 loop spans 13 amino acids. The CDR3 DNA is TGTGCCAGCGAGATAAGCTCTGGAAACACCATATATTTT. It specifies CASEISSGNTIYF.

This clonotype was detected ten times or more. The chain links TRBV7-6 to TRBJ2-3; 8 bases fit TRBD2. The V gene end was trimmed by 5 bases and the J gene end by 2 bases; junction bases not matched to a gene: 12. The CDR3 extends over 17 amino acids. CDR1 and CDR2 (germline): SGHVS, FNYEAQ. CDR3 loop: CASSTPLRRGVTDTQYF. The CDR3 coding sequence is TGTGCCAGCAGCACTCCCCTCCGGCGGGGGGTCACAGATACGCAGTATTTT.

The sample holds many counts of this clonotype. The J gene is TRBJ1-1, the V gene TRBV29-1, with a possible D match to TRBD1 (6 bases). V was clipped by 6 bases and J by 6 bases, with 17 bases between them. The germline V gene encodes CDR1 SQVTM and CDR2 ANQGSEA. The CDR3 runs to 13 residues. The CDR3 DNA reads TGCAGCGTCTCAGGGGCAGGGTTCTCTGAAGCTTTCTTT. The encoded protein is CSVSGAGFSEAFF. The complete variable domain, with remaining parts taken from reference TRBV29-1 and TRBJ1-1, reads SAVISQKPSRDICQRGTSLTIQCQVDSQVTMMFWYRQQPGQSLTLIATANQGSEATYESGFVIDKFPISRPNLTFSTLTVSNMSPEDSSIYLCSVSGAGFSEAFFGQGTRLTVV.

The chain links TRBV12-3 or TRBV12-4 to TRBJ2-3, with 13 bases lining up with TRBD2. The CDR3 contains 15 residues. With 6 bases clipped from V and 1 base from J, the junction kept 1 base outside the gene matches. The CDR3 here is CASRLAGGGTDTQYF. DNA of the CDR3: TGTGCCAGCAGACTAGCGGGGGGGGGCACAGATACGCAGTATTTT.

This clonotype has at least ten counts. The CDR3 spells CASREDSLGNTIYF. In DNA form, the CDR3 reads TGTGCCAGCAGAGAGGACAGCCTTGGAAACACCATATATTTT. V gene TRBV6-6 combines with J gene TRBJ1-3, with a possible D match to TRBD1 (6 bases). The V gene's germline CDR1 is MNHNY and CDR2 SVGAGI (reference sequence). Between the trimmed V and J ends, which lost 6 bases and 3 bases, there was a span of 12 bases. The length of the CDR3 is 14 residues.

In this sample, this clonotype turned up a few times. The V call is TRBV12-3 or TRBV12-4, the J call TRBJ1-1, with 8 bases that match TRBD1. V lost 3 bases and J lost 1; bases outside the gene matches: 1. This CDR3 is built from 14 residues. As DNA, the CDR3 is TGTGCCAGCAGTTTGGGACAGGAGAACACTGAAGCTTTCTTT. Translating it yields CASSLGQENTEAFF.

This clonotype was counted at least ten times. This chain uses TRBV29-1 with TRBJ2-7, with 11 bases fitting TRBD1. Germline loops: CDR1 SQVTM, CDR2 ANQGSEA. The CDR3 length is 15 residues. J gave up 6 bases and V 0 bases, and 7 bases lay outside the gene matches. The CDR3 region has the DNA TGCAGCGTTGAAGATAACGGGACAGGGGGGCCCGAGCAGTACTTC. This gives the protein CSVEDNGTGGPEQYF.

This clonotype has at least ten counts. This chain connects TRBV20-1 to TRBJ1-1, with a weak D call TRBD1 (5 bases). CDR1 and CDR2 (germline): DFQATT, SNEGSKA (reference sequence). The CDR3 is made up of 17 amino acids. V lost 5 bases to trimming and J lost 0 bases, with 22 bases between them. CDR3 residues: CSAYPAGAGRMNTEAFF. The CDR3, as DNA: TGCAGTGCTTATCCGGCGGGTGCAGGGCGCATGAACACTGAAGCTTTCTTT.

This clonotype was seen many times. CDR3 sequence reads: CASSLSSAPLHF. CDR3 sequence (DNA): TGTGCCAGCAGCTTGTCGTCCGCCCCCCTCCACTTT. The chain uses TRBV5-6 and TRBJ1-6, with unresolved D. This CDR3 spans 12 amino acids. Germline loops: CDR1 SGHDT, CDR2 YYEEEE. The V and J ends lost 1 base and 13 bases respectively, with 9 bases between them.

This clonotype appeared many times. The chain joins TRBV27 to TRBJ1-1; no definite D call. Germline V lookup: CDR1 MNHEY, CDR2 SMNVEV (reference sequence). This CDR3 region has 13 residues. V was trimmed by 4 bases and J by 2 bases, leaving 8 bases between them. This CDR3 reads CASSSSSNTEAFF. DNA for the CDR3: TGTGCCAGCAGTTCTTCAAGTAACACTGAAGCTTTCTTT.